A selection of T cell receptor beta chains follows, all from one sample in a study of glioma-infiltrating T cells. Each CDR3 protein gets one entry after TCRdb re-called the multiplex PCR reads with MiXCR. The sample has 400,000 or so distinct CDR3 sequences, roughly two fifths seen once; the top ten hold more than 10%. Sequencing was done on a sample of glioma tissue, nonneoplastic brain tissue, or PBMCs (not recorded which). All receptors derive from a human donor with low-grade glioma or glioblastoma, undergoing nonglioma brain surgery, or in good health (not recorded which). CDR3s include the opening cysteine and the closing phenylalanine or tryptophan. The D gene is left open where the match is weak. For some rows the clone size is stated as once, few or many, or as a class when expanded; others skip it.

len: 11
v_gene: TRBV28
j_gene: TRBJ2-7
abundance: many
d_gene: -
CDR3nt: TGTGCCTCCAAGACAGAGTACGAGCAGTACTTC
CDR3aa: CASKTEYEQYF

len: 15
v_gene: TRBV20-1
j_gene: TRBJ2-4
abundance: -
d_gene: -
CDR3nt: TGCAGTGCTAGAGACCCGCGGATAGCCAAAAACATTCAGTACTTC
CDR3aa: CSARDPRIAKNIQYF

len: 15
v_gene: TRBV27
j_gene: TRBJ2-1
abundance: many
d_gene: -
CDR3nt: TGTGCCAGCAGTCCCGGGACGTCGACCTACAATGAGCAGTTCTTC
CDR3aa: CASSPGTSTYNEQFF

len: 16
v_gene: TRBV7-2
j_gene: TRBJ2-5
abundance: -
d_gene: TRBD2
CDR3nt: TGTGCCAGCAGCACCAGACTAGCTTCCTTCCAAGAGACCCAGTACTTC
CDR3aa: CASSTRLASFQETQYF

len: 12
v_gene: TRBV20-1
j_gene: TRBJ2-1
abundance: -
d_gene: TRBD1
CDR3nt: TGCAGTGCTCCCTCAGGGGGTACTAGACAGTTCTTC
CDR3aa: CSAPSGGTRQFF

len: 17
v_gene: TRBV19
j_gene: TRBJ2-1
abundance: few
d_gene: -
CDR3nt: TGTGCCAGTAGTAGGACGCCACGGGACGGGGCCTACAATGAGCAGTTCTTC
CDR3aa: CASSRTPRDGAYNEQFF

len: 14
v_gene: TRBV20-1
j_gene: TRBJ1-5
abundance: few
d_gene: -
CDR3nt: TGCAGTGCTAGGAGACAGGCAAGCAATCAGCCCCAGCATTTT
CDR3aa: CSARRQASNQPQHF

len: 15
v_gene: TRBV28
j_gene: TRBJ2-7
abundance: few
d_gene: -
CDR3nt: TGTGCCAGCAGTTTATTAAGGACGCCTGACTACGAGCAGTACTTC
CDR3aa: CASSLLRTPDYEQYF

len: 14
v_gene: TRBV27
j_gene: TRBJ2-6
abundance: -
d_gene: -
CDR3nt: TGTGCCAGCAGTGGGAGCTCTGGGGCCAACGTCCTGACTTTC
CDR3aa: CASSGSSGANVLTF

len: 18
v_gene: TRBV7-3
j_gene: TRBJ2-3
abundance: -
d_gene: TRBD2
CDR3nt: TGTGCCAGCAGCTTATACCCTGGGACTAGCGGGAAGCAAGATACGCAGTATTTT
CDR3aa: CASSLYPGTSGKQDTQYF

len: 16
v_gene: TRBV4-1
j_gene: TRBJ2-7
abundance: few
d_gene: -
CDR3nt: TGCGCCAGCAGCCATAATTACCGCCTAGGGCTTACTAAGCAGTACTTC
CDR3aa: CASSHNYRLGLTKQYF

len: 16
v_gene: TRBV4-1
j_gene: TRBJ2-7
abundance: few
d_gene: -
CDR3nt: TGCGCCAGCAGCCAAGCGATTCGGGAAATTCCCTACGAGCAGTACTTC
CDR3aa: CASSQAIREIPYEQYF

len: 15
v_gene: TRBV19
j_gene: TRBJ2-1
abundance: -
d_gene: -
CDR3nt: TGTGCCAGTAGTATCGCTAGTCCCTCCTACAATGAGGAGTTCTTC
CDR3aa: CASSIASPSYNEEFF

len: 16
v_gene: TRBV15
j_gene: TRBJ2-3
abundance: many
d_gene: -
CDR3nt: TGTGCCACCAGCCGAAGGACCATCCTAGGTACAGATACGCAGTATTTT
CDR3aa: CATSRRTILGTDTQYF

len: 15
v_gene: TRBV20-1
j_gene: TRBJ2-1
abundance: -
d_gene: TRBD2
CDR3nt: TGCAGTGCTAGCCAGACTAGCGAAGGGGGAAATGAGCAGTTCTTC
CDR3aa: CSASQTSEGGNEQFF

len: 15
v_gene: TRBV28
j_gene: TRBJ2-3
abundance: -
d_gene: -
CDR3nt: TGTGCCAGCAGCCCCCCACAGACCTACACAGATACGCAGTATTTT
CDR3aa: CASSPPQTYTDTQYF

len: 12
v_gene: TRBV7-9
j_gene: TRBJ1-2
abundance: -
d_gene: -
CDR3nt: TGTGCCAGCGAAGGGCAGGATGAAGGCTACACCTTC
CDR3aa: CASEGQDEGYTF

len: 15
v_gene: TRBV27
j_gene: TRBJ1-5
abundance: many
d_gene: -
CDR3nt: TGTGCCAGCAGTTTATCGACAGAGCCCAATCAGCCCCAGCATTTT
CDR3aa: CASSLSTEPNQPQHF

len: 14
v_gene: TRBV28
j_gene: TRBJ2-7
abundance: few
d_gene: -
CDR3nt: TGTGCCAGCAGTGCCGTGGCCTCCTCATACGAGCAGTACTTC
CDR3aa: CASSAVASSYEQYF

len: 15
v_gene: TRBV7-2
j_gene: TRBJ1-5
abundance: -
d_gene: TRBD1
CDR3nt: TGTGCCAGCAGTTCAGGGGGCACTAGCAATCAGCCCCAGCATTTT
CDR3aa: CASSSGGTSNQPQHF

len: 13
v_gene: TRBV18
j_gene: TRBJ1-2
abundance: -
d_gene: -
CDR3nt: TGTGCCAGCTCACCTAATTCTGGGGATGGCTACACCTTC
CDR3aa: CASSPNSGDGYTF

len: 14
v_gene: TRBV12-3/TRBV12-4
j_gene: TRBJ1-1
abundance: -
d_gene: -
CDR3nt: TGTGCCAGCAGTTTAAGACAGGAGGACACTGAAGCTTTCTTT
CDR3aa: CASSLRQEDTEAFF

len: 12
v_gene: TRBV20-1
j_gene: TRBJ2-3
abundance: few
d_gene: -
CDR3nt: TGCAGTGCTAGAAAATCAAGGGATACGCAGTATTTT
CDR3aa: CSARKSRDTQYF

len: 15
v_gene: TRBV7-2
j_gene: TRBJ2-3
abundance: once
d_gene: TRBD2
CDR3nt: TGTGCCAGCAGCTCGACTAGCTCAAGCACAGATACGCAGTATTTT
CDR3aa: CASSSTSSSTDTQYF

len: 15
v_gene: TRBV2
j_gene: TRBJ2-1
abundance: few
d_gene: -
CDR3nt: TGTGCCACCATGAGGGGCGGGCCATACTACAATGAGCAGTTCTTC
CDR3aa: CATMRGGPYYNEQFF

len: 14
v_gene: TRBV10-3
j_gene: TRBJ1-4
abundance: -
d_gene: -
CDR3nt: TGTGCCATCAGTGAGATGACACTCGGGGAAAAACTGTTTTTT
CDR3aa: CAISEMTLGEKLFF

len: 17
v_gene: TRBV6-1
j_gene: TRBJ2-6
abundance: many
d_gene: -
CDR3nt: TGTGCCAGCAGTCCTAGGGTAGCTCCCCCCGGGGCCAACGTCCTGACTTTC
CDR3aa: CASSPRVAPPGANVLTF

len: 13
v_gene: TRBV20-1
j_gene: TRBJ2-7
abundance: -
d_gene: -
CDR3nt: TGCAGTGCTAGAAGGGGCAGATCCTACGAGCAGTACTTC
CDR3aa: CSARRGRSYEQYF

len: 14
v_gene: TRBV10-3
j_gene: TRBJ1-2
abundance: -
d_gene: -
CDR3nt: TGTGCCATCAGTGAGTCGAACAGGGCGCAAGGCTACACCTTC
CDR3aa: CAISESNRAQGYTF

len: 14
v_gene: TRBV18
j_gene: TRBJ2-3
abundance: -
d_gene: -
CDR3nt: TGTGCCAGCTCACCAGAGGGGGGCGTGGATACGCAGTATTTT
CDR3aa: CASSPEGGVDTQYF

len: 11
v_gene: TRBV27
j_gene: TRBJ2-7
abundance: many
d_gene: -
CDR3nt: TGTGCCAGCAGATCTCGGAGGACGCAGTACTTC
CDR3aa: CASRSRRTQYF

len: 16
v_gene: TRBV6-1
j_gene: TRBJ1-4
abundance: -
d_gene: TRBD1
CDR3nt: TGTGCCAGCAGTCCCCGGTCGCAGGGGGCATATGAAAGACTGTTTTTT
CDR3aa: CASSPRSQGAYERLFF

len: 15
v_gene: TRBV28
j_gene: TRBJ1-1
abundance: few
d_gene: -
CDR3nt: TGTGCCAGCAGTTTCCCCCCGGGGGGAAGGACTGAAGCTTTCTTT
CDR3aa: CASSFPPGGRTEAFF

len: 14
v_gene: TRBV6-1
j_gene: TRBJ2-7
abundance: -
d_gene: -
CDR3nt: TGTGCCACCGAGGAAGGGTGGGGAAGCTACGAGCAGTACTTC
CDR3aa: CATEEGWGSYEQYF

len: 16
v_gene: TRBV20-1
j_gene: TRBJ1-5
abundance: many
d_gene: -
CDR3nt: TGCAGTGCTAGAGATCCGGGCGCGGGTAGCAATCAGCCCCAGCATTTT
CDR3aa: CSARDPGAGSNQPQHF